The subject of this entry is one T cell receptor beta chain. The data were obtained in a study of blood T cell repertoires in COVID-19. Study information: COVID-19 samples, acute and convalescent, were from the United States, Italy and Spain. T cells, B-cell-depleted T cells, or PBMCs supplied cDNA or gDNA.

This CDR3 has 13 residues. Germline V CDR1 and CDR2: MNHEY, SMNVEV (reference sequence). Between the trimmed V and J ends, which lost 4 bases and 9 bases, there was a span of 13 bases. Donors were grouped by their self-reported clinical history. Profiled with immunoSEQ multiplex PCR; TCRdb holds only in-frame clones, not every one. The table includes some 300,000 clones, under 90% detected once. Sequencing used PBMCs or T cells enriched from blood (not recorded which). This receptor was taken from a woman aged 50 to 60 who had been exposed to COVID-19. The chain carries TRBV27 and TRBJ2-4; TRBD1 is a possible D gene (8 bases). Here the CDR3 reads CASSWYRGGIQYF. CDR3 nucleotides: TGTGCCAGCAGTTGGTACAGGGGGGGCATTCAGTACTTC.